This TCR beta chain was recovered during a study of blood T cell repertoires in COVID-19. Across the whole study: The samples span acute and convalescent COVID-19 from the United States, Italy and Spain.

Recovered status applied to Cohort 3 donors who had two consecutive negative PCRs. It also applied to those with clearance or with symptom resolution. In the source study's methods: Estimation of nucleated cell counts was performed using reference gene primer amplification. Repertoires were generated with immunoSEQ multiplex PCR, while TCRdb's copy carries only in-frame clones and drops some. D and trimming were read from the DNA, whereas the V and J calls and clone size are those reported in that table. The table records 150,000 to 200,000 clones, more than 85% of them present only once. This clonotype originated in a woman in her fifties or sixties who had recovered from COVID-19. The sample comprised PBMCs or T cells enriched from blood (not recorded which).

The CDR3, as DNA: TGTGCCACCAGTGGGGCAGTCACAGATACGCAGTATTTT. This codes for CATSGAVTDTQYF. The chain joins TRBV24-1 to TRBJ2-3; D is unclear. V lost 5 bases, J lost 2 bases, and 7 bases lay in between. From germline, CDR1 is KGHDR and CDR2 SFDVKD. The CDR3 covers 13 residues.